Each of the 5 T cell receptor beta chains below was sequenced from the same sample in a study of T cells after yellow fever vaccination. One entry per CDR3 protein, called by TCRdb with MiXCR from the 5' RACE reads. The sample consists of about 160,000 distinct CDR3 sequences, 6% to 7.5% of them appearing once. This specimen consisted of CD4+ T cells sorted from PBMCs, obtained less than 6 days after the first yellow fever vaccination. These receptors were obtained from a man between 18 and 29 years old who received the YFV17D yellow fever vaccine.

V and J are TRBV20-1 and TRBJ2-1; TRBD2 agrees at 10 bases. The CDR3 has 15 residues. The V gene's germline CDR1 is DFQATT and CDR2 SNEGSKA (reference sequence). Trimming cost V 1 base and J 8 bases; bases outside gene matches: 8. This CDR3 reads CSARGRSGGAHEQFF. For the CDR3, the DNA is TGCAGTGCTAGAGGGAGGAGCGGGGGGGCGCATGAGCAGTTCTTC.

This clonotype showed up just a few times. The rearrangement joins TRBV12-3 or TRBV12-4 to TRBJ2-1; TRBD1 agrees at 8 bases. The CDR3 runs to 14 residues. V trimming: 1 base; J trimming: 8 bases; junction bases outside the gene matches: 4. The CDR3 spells CASSLGAGGYEQFF. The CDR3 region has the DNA TGTGCCAGCAGTTTAGGGGCAGGGGGCTATGAGCAGTTCTTC.

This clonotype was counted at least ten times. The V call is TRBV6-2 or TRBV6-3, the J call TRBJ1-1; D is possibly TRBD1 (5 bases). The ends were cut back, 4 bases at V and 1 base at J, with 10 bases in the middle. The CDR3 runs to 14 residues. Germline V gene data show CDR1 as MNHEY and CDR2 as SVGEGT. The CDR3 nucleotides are TGTGCCAGCAGTTCCCGGACACCGAACACTGAAGCTTTCTTT. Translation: CASSSRTPNTEAFF.

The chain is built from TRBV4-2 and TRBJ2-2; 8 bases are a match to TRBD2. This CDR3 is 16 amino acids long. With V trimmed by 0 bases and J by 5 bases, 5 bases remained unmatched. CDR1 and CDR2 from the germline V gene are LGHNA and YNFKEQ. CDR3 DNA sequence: TGTGCCAGCAGCCAAGATGTGGCTAGCGGGACCGGGGAGCTGTTTTTT. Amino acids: CASSQDVASGTGELFF.

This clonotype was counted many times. This chain's CDR3 is CSAEDPGGQAAYNEQFF. CDR3 nucleotide sequence: TGCAGCGCGGAAGACCCTGGGGGACAGGCGGCCTACAATGAGCAGTTCTTC. This sequence joins TRBV29-1 and TRBJ2-1; 8 positions match TRBD1. The CDR3 is 17 amino acids. Looked up from germline, CDR1 is SQVTM and CDR2 is ANQGSEA. Losses at the gene ends were 7 bases for V and 2 bases for J; bases not matched to a gene: 16.